This TCR beta chain is drawn from a study of blood T cell repertoires in COVID-19. As for the study in general: From the United States, Italy and Spain came samples of acute and convalescent COVID-19.

Assay used: immunoSEQ multiplex PCR; TCRdb lists only in-frame clones, some missing. The sample lists a few hundred thousand clones, approximately 86% occurring once. V shed 0 bases and J 14 bases; nucleotides not matched to a gene: 11. Germline assignment: CDR1 LGHDT and CDR2 YNNKEL (reference sequence). This CDR3 spans 15 amino acids. The gene calls are TRBV3-1 (or the pseudogene TRBV3-2) and TRBJ1-2; 11 nucleotides align to TRBD1. The clonotype was recovered from a human donor in a cohort sampled during active COVID-19. Material for sequencing was peripheral blood. CDR3 nucleotide sequence: TGTGCCAGCAGCCAAGACCCTGGGACAGGGGGAGGAGGTACCTTC. Translated, it gives CASSQDPGTGGGGTF.